This TCR beta chain was found in a study of regulatory T cells in long-lasting Graves disease. Whole-study context: Antithyroid drug intake by newly diagnosed Graves' patients had lasted under 3 months.

This clonotype was picked up many times. The antigen remains undetermined. Time point of the sample: newly diagnosed GD, antithyroid drugs for less than 3 months. Making the TCR library involved RNA that had been extracted from PBMCs. Per the germline V gene, CDR1 is DFQATT and CDR2 is SNEGSKA (reference sequence). This CDR3 is 14 amino acids long. V lost 3 bases, J lost 2 bases, and 14 bases lay in between. Building the TCR beta libraries relied on iRepertoire HTBI primers, and CDR3 regions underwent Arm-PCR. TCRdb re-analysed the multiplex PCR reads in MiXCR, keeping a single row per CDR3 protein. Of about 370,000 distinct CDR3 sequences listed, 15% to 18% are singletons. Study results and limitations: TCR diversity was lower in persistent Graves' patients (versus newly diagnosed ones). Newly diagnosed disease favored TRBV20-1 and TRBJ2-1 over persistent disease.

The specimen was peripheral blood mononuclear cells (PBMCs), collected at new diagnosis, from a patient treated with antithyroid drugs. This TCR was recovered from a female donor with Graves disease. The chain joins TRBV20-1 to TRBJ2-7; D is perhaps TRBD1 (6 bases). CDR3 residues: CSASSGTYPYEQYF. The CDR3 coding sequence is TGCAGTGCTAGCAGTGGGACATACCCCTACGAGCAGTACTTC.